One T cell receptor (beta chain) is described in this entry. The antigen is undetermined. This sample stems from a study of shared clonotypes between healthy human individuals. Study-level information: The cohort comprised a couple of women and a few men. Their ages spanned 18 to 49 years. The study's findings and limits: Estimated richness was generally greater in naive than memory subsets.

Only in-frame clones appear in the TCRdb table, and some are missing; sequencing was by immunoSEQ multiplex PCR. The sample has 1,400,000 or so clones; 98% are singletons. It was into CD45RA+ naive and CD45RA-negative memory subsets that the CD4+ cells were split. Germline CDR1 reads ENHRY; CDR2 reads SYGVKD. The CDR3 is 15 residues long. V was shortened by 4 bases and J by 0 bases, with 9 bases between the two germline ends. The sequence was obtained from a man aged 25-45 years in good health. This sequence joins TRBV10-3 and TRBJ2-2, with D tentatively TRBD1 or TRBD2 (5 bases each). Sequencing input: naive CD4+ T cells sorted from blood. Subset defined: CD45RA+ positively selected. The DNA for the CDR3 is TGTGCCATCAGTGTTCAGGGACCGAACACCGGGGAGCTGTTTTTT. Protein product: CAISVQGPNTGELFF.